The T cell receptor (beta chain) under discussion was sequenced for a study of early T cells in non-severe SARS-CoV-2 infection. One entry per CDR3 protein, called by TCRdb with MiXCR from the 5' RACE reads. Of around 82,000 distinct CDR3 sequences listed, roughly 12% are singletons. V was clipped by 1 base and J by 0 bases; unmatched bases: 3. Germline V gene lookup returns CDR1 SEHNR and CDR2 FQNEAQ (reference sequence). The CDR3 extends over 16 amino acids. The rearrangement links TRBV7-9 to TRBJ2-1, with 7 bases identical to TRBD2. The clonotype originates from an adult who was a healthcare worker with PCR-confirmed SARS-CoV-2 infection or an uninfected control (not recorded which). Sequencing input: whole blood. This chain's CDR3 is CASSLGRGSSYNEQFF. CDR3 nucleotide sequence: TGTGCCAGCAGCTTAGGGCGGGGGAGCTCCTACAATGAGCAGTTCTTC.